The rows below give T cell receptor beta chains drawn from one sample of a study of chemoradiotherapy in HPV16-positive cancers. Clones were sequenced by immunoSEQ multiplex PCR, and TCRdb holds only the in-frame ones, with some missing. Found here are about 2,000 clones, approximately 87% of them singletons; the top ten hold roughly a tenth. Sequenced here: tumor tissue, sampled from a patient who underwent chemoradiotherapy. The source of these receptors is a human donor with HPV-associated anogenital cancer. CDR3s include the opening cysteine and the closing phenylalanine or tryptophan. Fields, in order: D gene, clone size, J gene, V gene, CDR3 DNA, CDR3 protein. D genes are given only for firm matches. Rows may omit the clone size; those that give it use once, few, many or a size class.

d_call: NA
clone_size: NA
j_call: TRBJ2-7
v_call: TRBV19
cdr3_nt: TGTGCCAGTAGTACTGGTCGAGCACCGCAGTACTTC
cdr3_aa: CASSTGRAPQYF

d_call: NA
clone_size: NA
j_call: TRBJ1-3
v_call: TRBV7-9
cdr3_nt: TGTGCCAGCAGCGACCAGTCTGGAAACACCATATATTTT
cdr3_aa: CASSDQSGNTIYF

d_call: NA
clone_size: large
j_call: TRBJ1-1
v_call: TRBV5-4
cdr3_nt: TGTGCCAGCAGCACGGACGGGCGCACTGAAGCTTTCTTT
cdr3_aa: CASSTDGRTEAFF

d_call: NA
clone_size: NA
j_call: TRBJ1-1
v_call: TRBV30
cdr3_nt: TGTGCCTGGAGCCGAGGAATGAACACTGAAGCTTTCTTT
cdr3_aa: CAWSRGMNTEAFF

d_call: TRBD1
clone_size: NA
j_call: TRBJ1-5
v_call: TRBV5-5
cdr3_nt: TGTGCCAGCAGCCCCGGGACAGGGGACGGGCAGCCCCAGCATTTT
cdr3_aa: CASSPGTGDGQPQHF

d_call: NA
clone_size: NA
j_call: TRBJ1-5
v_call: TRBV2
cdr3_nt: TGTGCCAGCAGTGACCGGGACGGAAGCAATCAGCCCCAGCATTTT
cdr3_aa: CASSDRDGSNQPQHF

d_call: TRBD1
clone_size: NA
j_call: TRBJ2-3
v_call: TRBV12-5
cdr3_nt: TGTGCTAGTTCGGGGACAGGGTATTTGGATACGCAGTATTTT
cdr3_aa: CASSGTGYLDTQYF

d_call: NA
clone_size: NA
j_call: TRBJ1-5
v_call: TRBV6-4
cdr3_nt: TGTGCCAGCAGCCAAGACAGCAATCAGCCCCAGCATTTT
cdr3_aa: CASSQDSNQPQHF

d_call: TRBD2
clone_size: NA
j_call: TRBJ2-2
v_call: TRBV7-9
cdr3_nt: TGTGCCAGCAGCAATGGCGGGGGGGCCGGCACCGGGGAGCTGTTTTTT
cdr3_aa: CASSNGGGAGTGELFF

d_call: TRBD1
clone_size: NA
j_call: TRBJ2-7
v_call: TRBV19
cdr3_nt: TGTGCCAGCAGTCACCGGGACAGGCTATACGAGCAGTACTTC
cdr3_aa: CASSHRDRLYEQYF

d_call: NA
clone_size: NA
j_call: TRBJ1-4
v_call: TRBV6-1
cdr3_nt: TGTGCCAGCAATAGGCCGCCAACTAATGAAAAACTGTTTTTT
cdr3_aa: CASNRPPTNEKLFF

d_call: NA
clone_size: NA
j_call: TRBJ1-1
v_call: TRBV7-6
cdr3_nt: TGTGCCAGCAGTCTTGAGCAGAACACTGAAGCTTTCTTT
cdr3_aa: CASSLEQNTEAFF

d_call: TRBD1
clone_size: NA
j_call: TRBJ2-7
v_call: TRBV7-2
cdr3_nt: TGTGCCAGCAGCTCGACCGCCGGACAGGGGAACGAGCAGTACTTC
cdr3_aa: CASSSTAGQGNEQYF

d_call: NA
clone_size: NA
j_call: TRBJ2-3
v_call: TRBV4-2
cdr3_nt: TGTGCCAGCAGCCCCCAGGGAGCCTCGGGGGCGGATACGCAGTATTTT
cdr3_aa: CASSPQGASGADTQYF

d_call: TRBD1
clone_size: NA
j_call: TRBJ2-7
v_call: TRBV2
cdr3_nt: TGTGCCAGCGCCAGGGGGTACGAGCAGTACTTC
cdr3_aa: CASARGYEQYF

d_call: TRBD1
clone_size: NA
j_call: TRBJ2-2
v_call: TRBV5-4
cdr3_nt: TGTGCCAGCAGCGCCGGGACAGGGGGCACCGGGGAGCTGTTTTTT
cdr3_aa: CASSAGTGGTGELFF

d_call: TRBD2
clone_size: NA
j_call: TRBJ2-2
v_call: TRBV5-5
cdr3_nt: TGTGCCAGCAGCCCGACTAGCGGAGTGAGGACCGGGGAGCTGTTTTTT
cdr3_aa: CASSPTSGVRTGELFF

d_call: TRBD1
clone_size: NA
j_call: TRBJ1-2
v_call: TRBV6-5
cdr3_nt: TGTGCCAGCAGTTACCGGGACAGGCGAAGGTATGGCTACACCTTC
cdr3_aa: CASSYRDRRRYGYTF

d_call: TRBD2
clone_size: once
j_call: TRBJ2-3
v_call: TRBV5-1
cdr3_nt: TGCGCCAGCAGCTCGCTTGGAGCTAGCGGGATTTACACAGATACGCAGTATTTT
cdr3_aa: CASSSLGASGIYTDTQYF

d_call: NA
clone_size: NA
j_call: TRBJ2-7
v_call: TRBV7-6
cdr3_nt: TGTGCCAGCAGCTTAGCCTTAGACAGGGAGCAGTACTTC
cdr3_aa: CASSLALDREQYF

d_call: TRBD1
clone_size: NA
j_call: TRBJ2-3
v_call: TRBV5-1
cdr3_nt: TGCGCCAGCAGCTTGATGGGACAGGTCACAGATACGCAGTATTTT
cdr3_aa: CASSLMGQVTDTQYF

d_call: NA
clone_size: NA
j_call: TRBJ1-1
v_call: TRBV5-1
cdr3_nt: TGCGCCAGCAGCTTGGATTCTCGGGGGAGAGAAACTGAAGCTTTCTTT
cdr3_aa: CASSLDSRGRETEAFF

d_call: NA
clone_size: NA
j_call: TRBJ2-3
v_call: TRBV2
cdr3_nt: TGTGCCAGCAGTGCGGGTTTCCTACTAGCAGATACGCAGTATTTT
cdr3_aa: CASSAGFLLADTQYF

d_call: TRBD2
clone_size: NA
j_call: TRBJ2-1
v_call: TRBV14
cdr3_nt: TGTGCCAGCAGTCGACTTAGCGGGGGGCTGTACAATGAGCAGTTCTTC
cdr3_aa: CASSRLSGGLYNEQFF

d_call: NA
clone_size: NA
j_call: TRBJ2-7
v_call: TRBV29-1
cdr3_nt: TGCAGCGTTTTTGAGGGAAGCGAGCAGTACTTC
cdr3_aa: CSVFEGSEQYF

d_call: NA
clone_size: NA
j_call: TRBJ2-7
v_call: TRBV29-1
cdr3_nt: TGCAGCGCCATTCCGTTTAGCGGCCCAAGCGACGAGCAGTACTTC
cdr3_aa: CSAIPFSGPSDEQYF

d_call: TRBD2
clone_size: NA
j_call: TRBJ2-7
v_call: TRBV5-5
cdr3_nt: TGTGCCAGCAGCACCACGGGGGGAGGGCGCGAGCAGTACTTC
cdr3_aa: CASSTTGGGREQYF

d_call: TRBD2
clone_size: NA
j_call: TRBJ2-7
v_call: TRBV4-3
cdr3_nt: TGCGCCAGCAGCCAACTAGCGGGAGAGTCCTACGAGCAGTACTTC
cdr3_aa: CASSQLAGESYEQYF

d_call: TRBD2
clone_size: NA
j_call: TRBJ2-1
v_call: TRBV11-2
cdr3_nt: TGTGCCAGCAGCTTCAATATCCTCCTAGGGACTAGCGGGGACAATGAGCAGTTCTTC
cdr3_aa: CASSFNILLGTSGDNEQFF

d_call: NA
clone_size: NA
j_call: TRBJ2-3
v_call: TRBV30
cdr3_nt: TGTGCCTGGGGGGGAGGTAGCACAGATACGCAGTATTTT
cdr3_aa: CAWGGGSTDTQYF

d_call: NA
clone_size: NA
j_call: TRBJ1-6
v_call: TRBV6-4
cdr3_nt: TGTGCCAGCAGTGACTCTACCGGGGGTAATTCACCCCTCCACTTT
cdr3_aa: CASSDSTGGNSPLHF

d_call: TRBD1
clone_size: NA
j_call: TRBJ1-1
v_call: TRBV5-1
cdr3_nt: TGCGCCAGCAGCTGGGCCCCTCCAGGGGGCGCATCAACTGAAGCTTTCTTT
cdr3_aa: CASSWAPPGGASTEAFF

d_call: NA
clone_size: NA
j_call: TRBJ2-2
v_call: TRBV30
cdr3_nt: TGTGCCTGGAGTGTGGGCTCACCCGGGGAGCTGTTTTTT
cdr3_aa: CAWSVGSPGELFF

d_call: NA
clone_size: NA
j_call: TRBJ1-2
v_call: TRBV6-1
cdr3_nt: TGTGCCACAACAAGAGAGGAAACGAGCTATGGCTACACCTTC
cdr3_aa: CATTREETSYGYTF

d_call: NA
clone_size: few
j_call: TRBJ2-2
v_call: TRBV19
cdr3_nt: TGTGCCAGTAGTCCTCCCAGGGAAACCGGGGAGCTGTTTTTT
cdr3_aa: CASSPPRETGELFF

d_call: NA
clone_size: NA
j_call: TRBJ2-3
v_call: TRBV9
cdr3_nt: TGTGCCAGCAGCGTACATATGAGCACAGATACGCAGTATTTT
cdr3_aa: CASSVHMSTDTQYF

d_call: NA
clone_size: NA
j_call: TRBJ1-1
v_call: TRBV29-1
cdr3_nt: TGCAGCGTTGATATTCCGGGAGCTGAAGCTTTCTTT
cdr3_aa: CSVDIPGAEAFF

d_call: NA
clone_size: NA
j_call: TRBJ1-2
v_call: TRBV7-6
cdr3_nt: TGTGCCAGCAGCCGCGGGGGGGGCTATGGCTACACCTTC
cdr3_aa: CASSRGGGYGYTF

d_call: NA
clone_size: few
j_call: TRBJ1-2
v_call: TRBV5-4
cdr3_nt: TGTGCCAGCAGTTATACCGGGACGGACTATGGCTACACCTTC
cdr3_aa: CASSYTGTDYGYTF

d_call: TRBD1
clone_size: once
j_call: TRBJ1-2
v_call: TRBV6-5
cdr3_nt: TGTGCCAGCAGTTACTCGGCAGGGGGAGGCTACACCTTC
cdr3_aa: CASSYSAGGGYTF

d_call: NA
clone_size: NA
j_call: TRBJ2-7
v_call: TRBV2
cdr3_nt: TGTGCCAGCAGTGTGGCAGGTTCCTACGAGCAGTACTTC
cdr3_aa: CASSVAGSYEQYF

d_call: TRBD1
clone_size: NA
j_call: TRBJ2-1
v_call: TRBV7-3
cdr3_nt: TGTGCCAGCAGCCCGGGACAGGGTAACTACAATGAGCAGTTCTTC
cdr3_aa: CASSPGQGNYNEQFF

d_call: NA
clone_size: NA
j_call: TRBJ1-3
v_call: TRBV9
cdr3_nt: TGTGCCAGCAGCGTAGCTTTAACGACCTACTCTGGAAACACCATATATTTT
cdr3_aa: CASSVALTTYSGNTIYF

d_call: NA
clone_size: few
j_call: TRBJ2-7
v_call: TRBV5-5
cdr3_nt: TGTGCCAGCAGCTTTTCACTAGCAGCACCCTGGCACGAGCAGTACTTC
cdr3_aa: CASSFSLAAPWHEQYF

d_call: NA
clone_size: NA
j_call: TRBJ1-1
v_call: TRBV9
cdr3_nt: TGTGCCAGCAGCGTGGAACATGGGACTGAAGCTTTCTTT
cdr3_aa: CASSVEHGTEAFF

d_call: NA
clone_size: NA
j_call: TRBJ2-1
v_call: TRBV5-4
cdr3_nt: TGTGCCAGCAGGAACAGTTCCTACAATGAGCAGTTCTTC
cdr3_aa: CASRNSSYNEQFF

d_call: TRBD1
clone_size: NA
j_call: TRBJ1-2
v_call: TRBV25-1
cdr3_nt: TGTGCCAGCAGTGAGGGACAGGGGGCCCCTTTCTATGGCTACACCTTC
cdr3_aa: CASSEGQGAPFYGYTF

d_call: TRBD2
clone_size: NA
j_call: TRBJ2-7
v_call: TRBV7-9
cdr3_nt: TGTGCCAGCAGCATTAGCGGGGGGGCCAACGAGCAGTACTTC
cdr3_aa: CASSISGGANEQYF

d_call: NA
clone_size: NA
j_call: TRBJ1-1
v_call: TRBV6-4
cdr3_nt: TGTGCCAGCAGCCCTAGGGGGGGGGAAGTCACTGAAGCTTTCTTT
cdr3_aa: CASSPRGGEVTEAFF

d_call: TRBD2
clone_size: NA
j_call: TRBJ2-1
v_call: TRBV19
cdr3_nt: TGTGCCAGTAGTATAGGGCGGCTAGCGGGGAGCAATGAGCAGTTCTTC
cdr3_aa: CASSIGRLAGSNEQFF

d_call: TRBD1
clone_size: NA
j_call: TRBJ2-6
v_call: TRBV5-5
cdr3_nt: TGTGCCAGCAGTCTAGGGACAGGGGGTATTGGGGCCAACGTCCTGACTTTC
cdr3_aa: CASSLGTGGIGANVLTF

d_call: NA
clone_size: NA
j_call: TRBJ1-1
v_call: TRBV7-3
cdr3_nt: TGTGCCAGCAGCCTACAGGCTAACACTGAAGCTTTCTTT
cdr3_aa: CASSLQANTEAFF

d_call: NA
clone_size: NA
j_call: TRBJ1-1
v_call: TRBV10-2
cdr3_nt: TGCGCCAGCAGCAATGACGGGATGAACACTGAAGCTTTCTTT
cdr3_aa: CASSNDGMNTEAFF

d_call: TRBD1
clone_size: once
j_call: TRBJ2-3
v_call: TRBV29-1
cdr3_nt: TGCAGCGTTGTAGACCGCAGGGGGACCACAGATACGCAGTATTTT
cdr3_aa: CSVVDRRGTTDTQYF

d_call: TRBD1
clone_size: NA
j_call: TRBJ2-3
v_call: TRBV7-8
cdr3_nt: TGTGCCAGCAGCTCGAGGACAGGGGGCACAGATACGCAGTATTTT
cdr3_aa: CASSSRTGGTDTQYF

d_call: NA
clone_size: NA
j_call: TRBJ2-7
v_call: TRBV19
cdr3_nt: TGTGCCAGTAGCGGAGTTGAATACGAGCAGTACTTC
cdr3_aa: CASSGVEYEQYF

d_call: TRBD2
clone_size: once
j_call: TRBJ2-3
v_call: TRBV4-3
cdr3_nt: TGCGCCAGCAGCCAAGATAACTGGTCAGATATAGCGGGACGGGTTCCAGATACGCAGTATTTT
cdr3_aa: CASSQDNWSDIAGRVPDTQYF

d_call: NA
clone_size: once
j_call: TRBJ1-1
v_call: TRBV14
cdr3_nt: TGTGCCAGCAGCCAAGATAGGTCTGAAGCTTTCTTT
cdr3_aa: CASSQDRSEAFF